The clone carrying this TCR beta chain was seen a handful of times. The target antigen is unknown. Germline lookup yields CDR1 SGHTA and CDR2 FQGTGA. The CDR3 is 14 amino acids. The ends were cut back, 5 bases at V and 9 bases at J, with 17 bases in the middle. The entry originates in a study of T-cell reconstitution after alpha-beta-depleted transplantation in children. General study findings and limits: Among T cells one year after transplant, newly produced cells accounted for most counts and diversity. Reported findings indicate that, about two months after transplant, alpha-beta T cells came from several hundred expanded clones, which were derived from non-depleted graft cells.

Unique molecular identifiers were used to barcode this TCRbeta library. TCRdb redid the calling of the PCR reads with MiXCR, one entry per CDR3 protein. Of about 870,000 distinct CDR3 sequences detected, roughly 15% appear once; the ten largest clones hold 5%. The input for sequencing was PBMCs, mostly from graft donor cells, taken 360 days after TCRalphabeta/CD19-depleted stem cell transplant. The rearrangement uses TRBV7-3 and TRBJ2-1; D call uncertain. The origin of this receptor is a male patient aged 10 to 17 who had a stem cell transplant for acute lymphoblastic leukemia, so the T cells may come from the graft donor. In nucleotides, the CDR3 is TGTGCCAGCAGCGTTACGAGGAGCAAGGGTGAGCAGTTCTTC. Amino acids: CASSVTRSKGEQFF.